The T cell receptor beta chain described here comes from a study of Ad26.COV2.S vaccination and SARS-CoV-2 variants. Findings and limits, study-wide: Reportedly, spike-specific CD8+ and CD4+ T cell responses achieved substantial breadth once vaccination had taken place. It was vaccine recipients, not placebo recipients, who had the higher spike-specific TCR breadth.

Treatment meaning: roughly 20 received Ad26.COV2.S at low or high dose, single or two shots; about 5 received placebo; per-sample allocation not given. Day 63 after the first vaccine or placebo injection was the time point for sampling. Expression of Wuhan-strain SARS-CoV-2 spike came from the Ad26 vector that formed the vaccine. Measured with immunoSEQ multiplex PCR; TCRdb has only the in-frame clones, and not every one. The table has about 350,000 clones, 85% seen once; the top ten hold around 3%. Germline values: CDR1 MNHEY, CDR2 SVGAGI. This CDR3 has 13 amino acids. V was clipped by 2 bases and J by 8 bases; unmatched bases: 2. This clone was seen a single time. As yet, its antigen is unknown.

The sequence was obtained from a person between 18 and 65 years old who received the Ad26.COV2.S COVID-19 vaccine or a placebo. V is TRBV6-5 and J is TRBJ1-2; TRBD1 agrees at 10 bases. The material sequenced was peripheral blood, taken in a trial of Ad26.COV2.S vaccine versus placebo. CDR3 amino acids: CASSYRQGAGYTF. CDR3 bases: TGTGCCAGCAGTTACAGACAGGGGGCGGGCTACACCTTC.